This TCR beta chain was identified during a study of T-cell reconstitution after alpha-beta-depleted transplantation in children. Germline trimming cut 0 bases from V and 5 bases from J; bases unmatched to any gene: 6. This CDR3 comprises 18 residues. Germline V gene data show CDR1 as LNHDA and CDR2 as SQIVND (reference sequence). This clonotype was recorded a few times. It was with unique molecular identifiers that the TCRbeta library was prepared. TCRdb re-called the PCR reads through MiXCR, storing one row per CDR3 protein. The sample lists hundreds of thousands of distinct CDR3 sequences; about 16% were seen once.

The sample was PBMCs from the stem cell graft donor, taken from the stem cell graft. The chain is built from TRBV19 and TRBJ2-1; 14 positions agree with TRBD2. This TCR came from a human donor who donated a stem cell graft to a child with acute lymphoblastic leukemia. The CDR3 region has the DNA TGTGCCAGTAGTATAGAATCACCGGGACTAGCGGGGGACAATGAGCAGTTCTTC. It encodes CASSIESPGLAGDNEQFF.